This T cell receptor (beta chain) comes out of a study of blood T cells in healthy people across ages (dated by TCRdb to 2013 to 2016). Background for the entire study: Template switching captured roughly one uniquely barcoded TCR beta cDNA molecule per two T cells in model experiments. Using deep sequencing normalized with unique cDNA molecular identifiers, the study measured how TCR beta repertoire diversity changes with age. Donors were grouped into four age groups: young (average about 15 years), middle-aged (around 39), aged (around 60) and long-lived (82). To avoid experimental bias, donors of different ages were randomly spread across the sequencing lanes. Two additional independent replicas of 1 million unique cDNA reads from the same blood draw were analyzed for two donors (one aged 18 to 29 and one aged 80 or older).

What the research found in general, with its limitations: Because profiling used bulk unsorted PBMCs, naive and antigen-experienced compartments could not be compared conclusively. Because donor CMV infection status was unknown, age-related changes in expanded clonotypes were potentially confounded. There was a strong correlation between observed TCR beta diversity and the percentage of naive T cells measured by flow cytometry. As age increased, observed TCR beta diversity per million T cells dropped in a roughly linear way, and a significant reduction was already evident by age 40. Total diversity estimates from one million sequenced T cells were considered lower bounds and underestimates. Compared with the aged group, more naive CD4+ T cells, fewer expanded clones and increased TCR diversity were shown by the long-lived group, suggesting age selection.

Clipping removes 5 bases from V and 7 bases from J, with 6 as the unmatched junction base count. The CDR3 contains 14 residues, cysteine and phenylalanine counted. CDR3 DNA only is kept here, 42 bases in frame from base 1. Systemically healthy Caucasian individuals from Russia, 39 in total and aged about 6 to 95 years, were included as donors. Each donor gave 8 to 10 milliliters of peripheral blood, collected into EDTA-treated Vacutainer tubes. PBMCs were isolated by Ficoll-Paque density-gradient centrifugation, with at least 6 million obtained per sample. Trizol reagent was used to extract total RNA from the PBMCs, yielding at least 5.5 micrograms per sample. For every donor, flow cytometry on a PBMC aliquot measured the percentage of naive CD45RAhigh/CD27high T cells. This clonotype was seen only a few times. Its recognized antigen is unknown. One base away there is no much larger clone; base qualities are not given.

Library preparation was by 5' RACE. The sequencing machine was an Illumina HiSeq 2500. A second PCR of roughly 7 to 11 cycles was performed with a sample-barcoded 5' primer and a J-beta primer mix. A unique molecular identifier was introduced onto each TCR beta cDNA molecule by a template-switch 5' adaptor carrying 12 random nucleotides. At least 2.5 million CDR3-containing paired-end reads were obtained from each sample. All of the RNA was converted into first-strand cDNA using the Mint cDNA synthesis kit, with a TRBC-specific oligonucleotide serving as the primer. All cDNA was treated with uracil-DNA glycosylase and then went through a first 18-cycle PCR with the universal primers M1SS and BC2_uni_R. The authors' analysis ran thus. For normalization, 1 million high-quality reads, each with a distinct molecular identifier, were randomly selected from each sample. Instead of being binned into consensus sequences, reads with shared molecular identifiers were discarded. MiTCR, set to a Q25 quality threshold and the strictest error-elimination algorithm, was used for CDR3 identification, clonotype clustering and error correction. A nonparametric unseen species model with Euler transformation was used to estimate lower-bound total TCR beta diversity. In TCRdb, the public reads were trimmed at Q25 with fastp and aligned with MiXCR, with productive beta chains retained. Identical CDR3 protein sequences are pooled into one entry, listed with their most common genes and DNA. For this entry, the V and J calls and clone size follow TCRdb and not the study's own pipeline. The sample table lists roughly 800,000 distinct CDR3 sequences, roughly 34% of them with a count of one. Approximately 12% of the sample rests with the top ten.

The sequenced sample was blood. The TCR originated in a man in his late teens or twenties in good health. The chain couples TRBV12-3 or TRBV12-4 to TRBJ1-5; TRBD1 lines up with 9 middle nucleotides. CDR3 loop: CASSTGGAGQPQHF. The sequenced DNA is TGTGCCAGCAGTACAGGGGGCGCGGGACAGCCCCAGCATTTT.